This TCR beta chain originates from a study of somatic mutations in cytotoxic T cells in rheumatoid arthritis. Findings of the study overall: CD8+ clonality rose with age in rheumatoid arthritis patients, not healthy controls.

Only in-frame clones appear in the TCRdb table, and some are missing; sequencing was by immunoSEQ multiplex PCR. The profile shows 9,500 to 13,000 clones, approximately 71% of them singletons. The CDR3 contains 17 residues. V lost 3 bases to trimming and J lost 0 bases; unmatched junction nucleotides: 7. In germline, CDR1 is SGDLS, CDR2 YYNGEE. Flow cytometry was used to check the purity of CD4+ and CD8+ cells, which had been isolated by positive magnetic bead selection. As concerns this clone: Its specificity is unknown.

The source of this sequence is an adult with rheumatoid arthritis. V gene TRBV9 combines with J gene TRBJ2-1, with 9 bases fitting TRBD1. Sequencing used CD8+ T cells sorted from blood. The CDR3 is CASSGTGQGGSYNEQFF. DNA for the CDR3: TGTGCCAGCAGCGGGACGGGACAGGGAGGCTCCTACAATGAGCAGTTCTTC.